Listed below are T cell receptor beta chains from one sample, sequenced in a study of early T cells in non-severe SARS-CoV-2 infection. In TCRdb, the 5' RACE reads were re-called with MiXCR into one record per CDR3 protein. Found here are around 80,000 distinct CDR3 sequences, about 12% of them singletons; the top ten hold about 3.5%. Sample: whole blood. The receptors shown here come from an adult who was a healthcare worker with PCR-confirmed SARS-CoV-2 infection or an uninfected control (not recorded which). The CDR3 runs from the conserved cysteine through the conserved F or W. A D gene is named only where the DNA matches it firmly. Size tells how often a clone was seen (once, few, many) or the class of an expanded clone, and some rows leave it out.

TGCGCCAGCAGTGCCGGACAGGTGAATTCACCCCTCCACTTT | CASSAGQVNSPLHF | TRBD1 | few | TRBJ1-6 | 14 | TRBV10-1
TGCAGTGCCAGGGCCGGGACAGGGGTTCAGCCCCAGCATTTT | CSARAGTGVQPQHF | TRBD1 | many | TRBJ1-5 | 14 | TRBV20-1
TGTGCCAGCTCAACGGGACAGTTTGGATGGGGCACTGAAGCTTTCTTT | CASSTGQFGWGTEAFF | TRBD1 | NA | TRBJ1-1 | 16 | TRBV18
TGTGCCAGCAGTTCCCTCGGAGGGGCAGGGAGCAATCAGCCCCAGCATTTT | CASSSLGGAGSNQPQHF | NA | NA | TRBJ1-5 | 17 | TRBV12-3/TRBV12-4
TGTGCCAGCAGCTTGGGCGCGAACACTGAAGCTTTCTTT | CASSLGANTEAFF | NA | few | TRBJ1-1 | 13 | TRBV7-3
TGTGCCAGCAGTTTACTCGGGGGGGGCGAGCAGTACTTC | CASSLLGGGEQYF | TRBD2 | NA | TRBJ2-7 | 13 | TRBV27
TGCAGTGCTAGTCGGCAGGGGAACACAGATACGCAGTATTTT | CSASRQGNTDTQYF | NA | many | TRBJ2-3 | 14 | TRBV20-1
TGTGCCAGCAGCCAAGCCCGGGGCCCGGGGGAGCTGTTTTTT | CASSQARGPGELFF | NA | many | TRBJ2-2 | 14 | TRBV4-2
TGTGCCAGTAGTATAATTGCAGGGAACAATGAGCAGTTCTTC | CASSIIAGNNEQFF | NA | NA | TRBJ2-1 | 14 | TRBV19
TGTGCCACCAGCCGGGACAGTGATTCCTACGAGCAGTACTTC | CATSRDSDSYEQYF | TRBD1 | many | TRBJ2-7 | 14 | TRBV15
TGTGCCAGCAGCGTAGCCTCGACAGGGAGAACTGAAGCTTTCTTT | CASSVASTGRTEAFF | TRBD1 | few | TRBJ1-1 | 15 | TRBV9
TGCGCCAGCAGCCAAGTAATTTCGGGAGGACCTGAGGGGCAGTACTTC | CASSQVISGGPEGQYF | TRBD2 | many | TRBJ2-7 | 16 | TRBV4-1
TGTGCCAGCAGCTTAGTGGGCGGTGGAGAAAAACTGTTTTTT | CASSLVGGGEKLFF | NA | many | TRBJ1-4 | 14 | TRBV11-2
TGTGCCATCAGTGGGACAGGGGGCGCGCCGGGGGAGCTGTTTTTT | CAISGTGGAPGELFF | TRBD1 | NA | TRBJ2-2 | 15 | TRBV10-3
TGTGCCAGCAGGCTCTTGGGGGGTGTCGCTGAAGCTTTCTTT | CASRLLGGVAEAFF | NA | NA | TRBJ1-1 | 14 | TRBV28
TGTGCCAGCAGTTTAGGGGGCAGTCTAACCCTCGGGGAGCAGTTCTTC | CASSLGGSLTLGEQFF | NA | NA | TRBJ2-1 | 16 | TRBV27
TGTGCCAGCAGTGCTGGGACTAGCGGGAACAATGAGCAGTTCTTC | CASSAGTSGNNEQFF | TRBD2 | many | TRBJ2-1 | 15 | TRBV6-4
TGCGCCAGCAGCCCCGGAGCGGGAGTCGGGGAAGAGACCCAGTACTTC | CASSPGAGVGEETQYF | TRBD2 | NA | TRBJ2-5 | 16 | TRBV5-1